A single sample gave rise to the 20 T cell receptor beta chains below, sequenced in a study of shared clonotypes between healthy human individuals. The protocol was immunoSEQ multiplex PCR, while the TCRdb copy is restricted to in-frame clones and leaves out a portion. The data hold about 2.3 million clones, with over 90% observed a single time. Sequencing was performed on naive CD4+ T cells from PBMCs. Sample subset: CD45RA+ positively selected. The origin of the receptors is a man between 18 and 35 years old in good health. Some clones in this sample may be carry-over from other donors' samples.

The J gene is TRBJ1-1, the V gene TRBV30; D gene uncertain. The V end lost 7 bases, the J end lost 0 bases, and 9 bases lay between the germline ends. CDR3 length equals 12 residues. Per the germline V gene, CDR1 is GTSNPN and CDR2 is SVGIG (reference sequence). This CDR3 is CASQRLNTEAFF. The CDR3 DNA reads as TGTGCCTCACAAAGGTTGAACACTGAAGCTTTCTTT.

V is TRBV5-1 and J is TRBJ2-7; maybe TRBD2 (6 bases). CDR1 is SGHRS, CDR2 YFSETQ, per germline. The CDR3 sequence is 14 residues long. Trimming shortened V by 0 bases and J by 5 bases, and 12 bases separated the two germline ends. The chain's CDR3 is CASSLVSGQHEQYF. CDR3 nucleotides: TGCGCCAGCAGCTTGGTAAGCGGGCAGCACGAGCAGTACTTC. The full variable domain, with the rest looked up from reference TRBV5-1 and TRBJ2-7, is KAGVTQTPRYLIKTRGQQVTLSCSPISGHRSVSWYQQTPGQGLQFLFEYFSETQRNKGNFPGRFSGRQFSNSRSEMNVSTLELGDSALYLCASSLVSGQHEQYFGPGTRLTVT.

A note on this clone: This specimen includes other DNA sequences encoding the same CDR3. This sequence joins TRBV28 and TRBJ2-5; the match to TRBD1 covers 8 bases. The CDR3 sequence is 15 residues long. From germline, CDR1 is MDHEN and CDR2 SYDVKM. V lost 6 bases, J lost 2 bases, and 8 bases stayed unmatched. CDR3 nucleotides: TGTGCCAGCAGGGGAGGTGGGACAGGTCAAGAGACCCAGTACTTC. Amino acid sequence: CASRGGGTGQETQYF.

Here the CDR3 DNA reads TGTGCCAGCAGTGAAGTCTGGAGCAATCAGCCCCAGCATTTT. The encoded protein is CASSEVWSNQPQHF. The chain carries TRBV6-1 and TRBJ1-5; D not resolved. With 1 base removed from V and 1 base from J, the gap between germline ends came to 5 bases. There are 14 residues in the CDR3. Germline assignment: CDR1 MNHNS and CDR2 SASEGT.

This chain joins TRBV4-1 and TRBJ1-5, with a tentative D call TRBD1 (6 bases). From germline, CDR1 is MGHRA and CDR2 YSYEKL. Trimming pared 1 base from V and 4 bases from J, leaving 17 bases between. The CDR3 length is 17 residues. The DNA of the CDR3 is TGCGCCAGCAGCCAAGGAAACAGGGTAGGTTGGAATCAGCCCCAGCATTTT. Translation gives CASSQGNRVGWNQPQHF.

The chain joins TRBV4-1 to TRBJ2-7; 9 bases map to TRBD1. Germline trimming cut 1 base from V and 3 bases from J; bases unmatched to any gene: 4. This CDR3 region has 15 residues. CDR1 is MGHRA and CDR2 is YSYEKL in the germline V gene. The CDR3 DNA is TGCGCCAGCAGCCAAGGTAGGGACAGGGACTACGAGCAGTACTTC. Encoded protein: CASSQGRDRDYEQYF.

V usage is TRBV5-6 and J usage is TRBJ1-2; unclear D gene. Trimming left V 1 base short and J 4 bases short, with 8 bases between. Germline V lookup: CDR1 SGHDT, CDR2 YYEEEE. The CDR3 is made up of 13 amino acids. The CDR3 region is CASSLRSSYGYTF. The CDR3 DNA is TGTGCCAGCAGCTTGCGGAGCAGCTATGGCTACACCTTC.

The chain joins TRBV25-1 to TRBJ1-1, with D maybe TRBD1 (6 bases). V lost 8 bases to trimming and J lost 3 bases, with 19 bases between them. CDR1 and CDR2 (germline): MGHDK, SYGVNS. This CDR3 comprises 15 residues. The CDR3 DNA follows: TGTGCCAGCGCTGGGCAGGTCTCAGGGGACACTGAAGCTTTCTTT. This sequence encodes CASAGQVSGDTEAFF.

The chain recombines TRBV30 with TRBJ2-7, with 9 bases lining up with TRBD1. CDR3 length equals 14 residues. Per germline, CDR1 GTSNPN and CDR2 SVGIG (reference sequence). V lost 3 bases and J lost 2; bases outside the gene matches: 5. CDR3 sequence: CAWRRQGGTYEQYF. Written as DNA, the CDR3 is TGTGCCTGGAGGAGACAGGGGGGTACCTACGAGCAGTACTTC.

CDR3 residues: CASSTSGGGGYGYTF. The CDR3 nucleotides read TGTGCCAGTAGTACCTCCGGGGGCGGAGGATATGGCTACACCTTC. The chain couples TRBV19 to TRBJ1-2; D possibly corresponds to TRBD1 (6 bases). CDR3 length equals 15 residues. Trimming took 4 bases from V and 5 from J, leaving 17 bases between them. The germline V gene encodes CDR1 LNHDA and CDR2 SQIVND (reference sequence).

This clone turned up a few times. Within the sample, other DNA sequences also encode this same CDR3. The rearrangement uses TRBV5-1 and TRBJ2-2; unclear D gene. The CDR3 is 13 amino acids. In germline, CDR1 is SGHRS, CDR2 YFSETQ. Trimming pared 0 bases from V and 4 bases from J, leaving 4 bases between. CDR3 nucleotides: TGCGCCAGCAGCTTGGTAGTCACCGGGGAGCTGTTTTTT. Encoded protein: CASSLVVTGELFF.

This clone is a singleton in its sample. This sample also contains other DNA sequences that code for the same CDR3. The rearrangement uses TRBV7-2 and TRBJ2-1; D possibly corresponds to TRBD2 (5 bases). Trimming shortened V by 2 bases and J by 3 bases, and 8 bases separated the two germline ends. The CDR3 covers 14 residues. The V gene's germline CDR1 is SGHTA and CDR2 FQGNSA. CDR3 nucleotide sequence: TGTGCCAGCAGCTTAAGCGGCAGCTACAATGAGCAGTTCTTC. It codes for CASSLSGSYNEQFF.

The J gene is TRBJ2-7, the V gene TRBV5-1, with D maybe TRBD2 (6 bases). V was clipped by 4 bases and J by 0 bases, with 11 bases between them. The germline V gene has CDR1 SGHRS and CDR2 YFSETQ. CDR3 length: 14 amino acids. The CDR3: CASSPRDFSYEQYF. The CDR3 bases are TGCGCCAGCAGCCCCCGGGACTTCTCCTACGAGCAGTACTTC.

This clone came up once. The rearrangement joins TRBV19 to TRBJ2-2; 8 nucleotides line up with TRBD2. Germline CDR1 LNHDA, CDR2 SQIVND (reference sequence). J was trimmed by 2 bases and V by 4 bases; bases with no gene match: 3. The CDR3 is made up of 15 amino acids. The chain's CDR3 is CASSTRGGNTGELFF. The CDR3 DNA reads as TGTGCCAGTAGTACCCGGGGGGGTAACACCGGGGAGCTGTTTTTT.

The rearrangement uses TRBV7-2 and TRBJ1-4; TRBD1 aligns across 9 bases. This CDR3 contains 15 residues. Looked up from germline, CDR1 is SGHTA and CDR2 is FQGNSA. Losses at the gene ends were 5 bases for V and 4 bases for J; bases not matched to a gene: 5. In nucleotides, the CDR3 is TGTGCCAGCAGCCAAGACAGGGGGAGTAATGAAAAACTGTTTTTT. This sequence encodes CASSQDRGSNEKLFF.

The chain is built from TRBV6-5 and TRBJ1-5; D is unclear. Trimming removed 2 bases at V and 4 bases at J, with 6 bases between. The CDR3 length is 13 residues. Per germline, CDR1 MNHEY and CDR2 SVGAGI. The CDR3 loop is CASSYARNQPQHF. The CDR3, as DNA: TGTGCCAGCAGTTACGCCCGTAATCAGCCCCAGCATTTT.

The chain has TRBV6-5 and TRBJ2-5; the D is unclear. The germline CDR1 and CDR2 sequences are MNHEY and SVGAGI. V was cut by 7 bases and J by 1 base, with 16 bases left in between. The CDR3 consists of 15 residues. CDR3 DNA sequence: TGTGCCAGCACCCCCGGGCCACGGACCCAAGAGACCCAGTACTTC. The encoded protein is CASTPGPRTQETQYF.

The rearrangement uses TRBV5-4 and TRBJ1-2; D gene ambiguous. Germline values: CDR1 SGHNT, CDR2 YYREEE (reference sequence). The CDR3 is 15 amino acids. Trimming removed 6 bases at V and 4 bases at J, with 19 bases between. Written as DNA, the CDR3 is TGTGCCAGCATAACGAGACCTAGCGACGTCTATGGCTACACCTTC. Its translation is CASITRPSDVYGYTF.

This rearrangement joins TRBV5-1 to TRBJ1-4; perhaps TRBD1 as D (6 bases). Germline V CDR1 and CDR2: SGHRS, YFSETQ. The CDR3 contains 17 residues. V shed 0 bases and J shed 3 bases, with 15 bases lying between them. In nucleotides, the CDR3 is TGCGCCAGCAGCTTGGCGGTTGGGACAATCCCTAATGAAAAACTGTTTTTT. Encoded protein: CASSLAVGTIPNEKLFF.

The chain links TRBV7-3 to TRBJ1-1, with D possibly TRBD1 on 6 matching bases. V was clipped by 5 bases and J by 0 bases, with 16 bases between them. Germline V gives CDR1 SGHTA, CDR2 FQGTGA. The CDR3 runs 16 residues. Here the CDR3 reads CASSPYTGQLNTEAFF. Written as DNA, the CDR3 is TGTGCCAGCAGCCCCTACACCGGACAGCTGAACACTGAAGCTTTCTTT.